The 17 T cell receptor beta chains in this list originate from one sample, sequenced in a study of neurological immune-mediated disorders. Each CDR3 protein gets one entry after TCRdb re-called the 5' RACE reads with MiXCR. The sample shows tens of thousands of distinct CDR3 sequences, approximately 17% of them seen only once. Material for sequencing was PBMCs. Receptors originate from a woman in her forties in good health.

Many counts were recorded for this clonotype. The genes are TRBV12-3 or TRBV12-4 and TRBJ1-5, with D tentatively TRBD1 (6 bases). V was trimmed by 1 base and J by 6 bases, leaving 13 bases between them. This CDR3 comprises 15 residues. The CDR3 sequence: CASSLGLGGGQPQHF. Here the CDR3 DNA reads TGTGCCAGCAGTTTAGGATTAGGGGGTGGTCAGCCCCAGCATTTT.

This chain joins TRBV18 and TRBJ2-3, with D perhaps matching TRBD2 (6 bases). V was clipped by 3 bases and J by 11 bases, with 24 bases between them. The CDR3 length is 16 residues. Germline-derived CDR1 and CDR2 are KGHSH and LQKENI. The chain's CDR3 is CASSPTSLTGGGEQYF. In DNA form, the CDR3 reads TGTGCCAGCTCACCTACGTCATTAACAGGCGGCGGGGAGCAGTATTTT.

This clonotype was found many times. The genes are TRBV5-5 and TRBJ2-2; D is possibly TRBD1 (5 bases). The CDR3 loop spans 12 amino acids. V gave up 2 bases and J gave up 7 bases, with 6 bases separating them. In germline, CDR1 is SGHKS, CDR2 YYEKEE (reference sequence). Here the CDR3 DNA reads TGTGCCAGCAGCTTAGGGGTCGGGGAGCTGTTTTTT. It translates to CASSLGVGELFF.

The chain recombines TRBV3-1 with TRBJ1-6; TRBD1 is a possible D gene (5 bases). V lost 1 base to trimming and J lost 12 bases, with 16 bases between them. Germline CDR1 LGHDT, CDR2 YNNKEL (reference sequence). This CDR3 is 15 amino acids long. CDR3 bases: TGTGCCAGCAGCCAAGGACAGACCGAGGTGGGACCCCTCCACTTT. It is translated as CASSQGQTEVGPLHF.

This clonotype was counted at least ten times. This chain connects TRBV20-1 to TRBJ2-4; perhaps D is TRBD1 or TRBD2 (6 bases each). The CDR3 is 16 residues long. Germline loops: CDR1 DFQATT, CDR2 SNEGSKA (reference sequence). The germline V and J ends were trimmed by 3 bases and 2 bases, with 17 bases remaining between them. CDR3 region: CSARSDGGPTKNIQYF. The CDR3 DNA reads TGCAGTGCTAGGTCTGACGGGGGCCCTACCAAAAACATTCAGTACTTC.

The table lists this clonotype with many counts. The chain links TRBV12-3 or TRBV12-4 to TRBJ2-5; possibly TRBD1 for D (6 bases). The CDR3 totals 16 residues. Trimming took off 3 bases at V and 1 base at J, with 15 bases between the two ends. The chain's CDR3 is CASSFLRGTLQETQYF. In DNA, the CDR3 is TGTGCCAGCAGTTTTCTGAGGGGGACCCTCCAAGAGACCCAGTACTTC.

This clonotype has at least ten counts. This chain joins TRBV2 and TRBJ1-2; D unclear. The CDR3 spans 14 residues. With 6 bases removed from V and 0 bases from J, the gap between germline ends came to 11 bases. The germline V gene encodes CDR1 SNHLY and CDR2 FYNNEI. The CDR3 spells CASRARDTNYGYTF. The DNA of the CDR3 is TGTGCCAGCAGAGCGAGAGATACTAACTATGGCTACACCTTC.

This clonotype showed up many times. The J gene is TRBJ2-7, the V gene TRBV6-2 or TRBV6-3; D might be TRBD1 (5 bases). Trimming removed 10 bases from V and 0 bases from J, with 13 bases in between. Germline CDR1 and CDR2: MNHEY and SVGEGT. This CDR3 has 13 amino acids. The CDR3 DNA reads as TGTGCCACAGCAGACAGCCTCTCCTACGAGCAGTACTTC. As protein: CATADSLSYEQYF.

On this clonotype itself: This may be a read error, as it is one base from a much larger clone. This CDR3 is CASSLVGTPSGYTF. The DNA of the CDR3 is TGCGCCAGCAGCTTGGTCGGGACCCCCAGCGGCTACACCTTC. J is TRBJ1-2 and V is TRBV5-1, with a possible D match to TRBD1 (5 bases). Germline values: CDR1 SGHRS, CDR2 YFSETQ. The germline V and J ends were trimmed by 0 bases and 8 bases, with 14 bases remaining between them. This CDR3 has 14 residues.

This clonotype was detected many times. The chain links TRBV5-1 to TRBJ2-7; TRBD2 might be the D (6 bases). CDR3 size: 14 residues. CDR1 is SGHRS, CDR2 YFSETQ, per germline. Trimming left V 0 bases short and J 6 bases short, with 13 bases between. DNA for the CDR3: TGCGCCAGCAGCTTGGGACAGACCGGGGGCGAGCAGTACGTC. Translated: CASSLGQTGGEQYV.

The rearrangement uses TRBV6-5 and TRBJ2-1; 12 bases are shared with TRBD2. Germline lookup yields CDR1 MNHEY and CDR2 SVGAGI. The CDR3 length is 16 residues. J was trimmed by 0 bases and V by 11 bases; bases with no gene match: 8. The DNA of the CDR3 is TGTGCCTCTACTAGCGGGGGGCTTCTCTCCTACAATGAGCAGTTCTTC. Translating it yields CASTSGGLLSYNEQFF.

The table lists this clonotype with a count of one. The rearrangement uses TRBV5-6 and TRBJ1-1; 11 nucleotides match TRBD1. The CDR3 contains 15 residues. CDR1 SGHDT and CDR2 YYEEEE come from the germline V gene. The V and J ends lost 4 bases and 8 bases, in that order; junction bases with no gene match: 10. The CDR3 nucleotides read TGTGCCAGCAGCCACCGGACAGGGGGCGCTCCCGAAGCTTTCTTT. Amino acid sequence: CASSHRTGGAPEAFF.

This clonotype was detected ten times or more. This chain links TRBV5-6 with TRBJ1-4; the match to TRBD1 covers 7 bases. The length of the CDR3 is 13 residues. Germline lookup yields CDR1 SGHDT and CDR2 YYEEEE. V lost 6 bases, J lost 9 bases, and 8 bases stayed unmatched. This chain's CDR3 is CASTRTGSQKLFF. In nucleotides, the CDR3 is TGTGCCAGCACCCGGACAGGTTCTCAAAAACTGTTTTTT. The full variable domain, rest sourced from reference TRBV5-6 and TRBJ1-4, is DAGVTQSPTHLIKTRGQQVTLRCSPKSGHDTVSWYQQALGQGPQFIFQYYEEEERQRGNFPDRFSGHQFPNYSSELNVNALLLGDSALYLCASTRTGSQKLFFGSGTQLSVL.

This clonotype has ten or more counts. This chain uses TRBV7-2 with TRBJ2-7, with TRBD2 identical over 10 bases. The CDR3 is 15 residues long. V trimming: 5 bases; J trimming: 5 bases; junction bases outside the gene matches: 9. Germline CDR1 and CDR2: SGHTA and FQGNSA. The CDR3: CASSARAGGPHEQYV. Here the CDR3 DNA reads TGTGCCAGCAGCGCGCGAGCGGGGGGGCCCCACGAGCAGTACGTC.

This clonotype occurred many times. This chain connects TRBV28 to TRBJ1-2; unclear D gene. Trimming left V 6 bases short and J 8 bases short, with 22 bases between. The CDR3 spans 15 residues. CDR1 and CDR2 (germline): MDHEN, SYDVKM. The CDR3 is CASRPPVLRAGGYTF. Here the CDR3 DNA reads TGTGCCAGCAGACCCCCTGTCTTAAGGGCTGGCGGCTACACCTTC.

This clonotype was found many times. The V call is TRBV4-1, the J call TRBJ2-1; D could derive from TRBD1 or TRBD2 (5 bases each). The CDR3 is 13 amino acids. Germline loops: CDR1 MGHRA, CDR2 YSYEKL. V was shortened by 2 bases and J by 15 bases, with 17 bases between the two germline ends. The CDR3 nucleotides read TGCGCCAGCAGCCAAATATCCGGGACCCAGAGGTTCTTC. Its translation: CASSQISGTQRFF.

At least ten counts were recorded for this clonotype. V is TRBV28 and J is TRBJ1-4; D possibly corresponds to TRBD1 (5 bases). The V end lost 2 bases, the J end lost 6 bases, and 13 bases lay between the germline ends. The CDR3 length is 15 residues. The germline CDR1 and CDR2 sequences are MDHEN and SYDVKM. The CDR3 DNA reads TGTGCCAGCAGTTTAAGCGCGGGGACGGATGAAAAACTGTTTTTT. This translates into CASSLSAGTDEKLFF.